Listed below are T cell receptor beta chains from one sample, sequenced in a study of response to subunit inactivated influenza vaccine. TCRdb recomputed calls from the RT-PCR reads with MiXCR, one row per CDR3 protein. This table has 450,000 to 700,000 distinct CDR3 sequences, about 14% appearing once. The material was PBMCs from blood, obtained 11 to 12 days after vaccination. The receptors were sampled from a man in his forties or fifties who received an inactivated influenza vaccine. CDR3s include the opening cysteine and the closing phenylalanine or tryptophan. D genes are given only for firm matches. Rows may omit the clone size; those that give it use once, few, many or a size class.

J gene: TRBJ2-4; D gene: NA; CDR3 length: 14; clone size: few; V gene: TRBV4-1; CDR3 DNA: TGCGCCAGCAGCCAGAGGGGACTGGAAAACATTCAGTACTTC; CDR3 protein: CASSQRGLENIQYF
J gene: TRBJ2-5; D gene: NA; CDR3 length: 15; clone size: NA; V gene: TRBV15; CDR3 DNA: TGTGCCACCAGCAGAGGAACTAGAGAGGCGGGAACCCAGTACTTC; CDR3 protein: CATSRGTREAGTQYF
J gene: TRBJ2-3; D gene: NA; CDR3 length: 15; clone size: many; V gene: TRBV5-4; CDR3 DNA: TGTGCCAGCAGCTTGGTTGGGGCTAGCACAGATACGCAGTATTTT; CDR3 protein: CASSLVGASTDTQYF
J gene: TRBJ2-7; D gene: NA; CDR3 length: 13; clone size: NA; V gene: TRBV10-3; CDR3 DNA: TGTGCCATCAGTGATTTCCCACAGTACGAGCAGTACTTC; CDR3 protein: CAISDFPQYEQYF
J gene: TRBJ2-5; D gene: NA; CDR3 length: 16; clone size: few; V gene: TRBV10-3; CDR3 DNA: TGTGCCATCAGTGATTCTTGGGGGACCCCCCGGGAGACCCAGTACTTC; CDR3 protein: CAISDSWGTPRETQYF
J gene: TRBJ2-1; D gene: NA; CDR3 length: 16; clone size: few; V gene: TRBV5-5; CDR3 DNA: TGTGCCAGCAGCTTTTCGGCCAGCGTTGACTACAATGAGCAGTTCTTC; CDR3 protein: CASSFSASVDYNEQFF
J gene: TRBJ2-3; D gene: NA; CDR3 length: 11; clone size: few; V gene: TRBV10-3; CDR3 DNA: TGTGCCATCAGTTACACAGATACGCAGTATTTT; CDR3 protein: CAISYTDTQYF
J gene: TRBJ2-7; D gene: NA; CDR3 length: 14; clone size: few; V gene: TRBV12-3/TRBV12-4; CDR3 DNA: TGTGCCAGCAGCTCCAGCCCCCTAACCTACGAGCAGTACTTC; CDR3 protein: CASSSSPLTYEQYF
J gene: TRBJ1-4; D gene: NA; CDR3 length: 14; clone size: NA; V gene: TRBV7-2; CDR3 DNA: TGTGCCAGCAGCCCCCCCTACGCTAATGAAAAACTGTTTTTT; CDR3 protein: CASSPPYANEKLFF
J gene: TRBJ1-1; D gene: NA; CDR3 length: 14; clone size: few; V gene: TRBV7-9; CDR3 DNA: TGTGCCAGCAGCTTAAAGGGGGATCGGACTGAAGCTTTCTTT; CDR3 protein: CASSLKGDRTEAFF
J gene: TRBJ2-2; D gene: NA; CDR3 length: 15; clone size: NA; V gene: TRBV6-1; CDR3 DNA: TGTGCCAGCATAAGACCGACAGCGAACACCGGGGAGCTGTTTTTT; CDR3 protein: CASIRPTANTGELFF
J gene: TRBJ2-1; D gene: NA; CDR3 length: 14; clone size: many; V gene: TRBV6-1; CDR3 DNA: TGTGCCACCAGACCCAACCCATCCTACAATGAGCAGTTCTTC; CDR3 protein: CATRPNPSYNEQFF
J gene: TRBJ1-1; D gene: NA; CDR3 length: 13; clone size: few; V gene: TRBV29-1; CDR3 DNA: TGCAGCGTTGTAGGGCAAAGTGGGACTGAAGCTTTCTTT; CDR3 protein: CSVVGQSGTEAFF
J gene: TRBJ2-3; D gene: TRBD2; CDR3 length: 21; clone size: NA; V gene: TRBV10-3; CDR3 DNA: TGTGCCATCAGTGAGTCGACATCCGGGACTAGCGGGAGGGCAACCCGGGATACGCAGTATTTT; CDR3 protein: CAISESTSGTSGRATRDTQYF
J gene: TRBJ2-7; D gene: TRBD1; CDR3 length: 16; clone size: NA; V gene: TRBV4-1; CDR3 DNA: TGCGCCAGCAGCCGAAGAACAGGGGGCTCTTCCTACGAGCAGTACTTC; CDR3 protein: CASSRRTGGSSYEQYF
J gene: TRBJ1-4; D gene: NA; CDR3 length: 13; clone size: NA; V gene: TRBV28; CDR3 DNA: TGTGCCAGCCGGCAAACGGGGAATGAAAAACTGTTTTTT; CDR3 protein: CASRQTGNEKLFF
J gene: TRBJ1-2; D gene: NA; CDR3 length: 16; clone size: NA; V gene: TRBV5-1; CDR3 DNA: TGCGCCAGCAGCTTGTTTCGGGGGGTACTTGGCTATGGCTACACCTTC; CDR3 protein: CASSLFRGVLGYGYTF
J gene: TRBJ2-6; D gene: TRBD2; CDR3 length: 14; clone size: NA; V gene: TRBV28; CDR3 DNA: TGTGCCAGTCAATGGGGGGGTCGGGCCAACGTCCTGACTTTC; CDR3 protein: CASQWGGRANVLTF
J gene: TRBJ2-2; D gene: NA; CDR3 length: 13; clone size: NA; V gene: TRBV20-1; CDR3 DNA: TGCAGTGTCAGACTAGGGAGTACCGGGGAGCTGTTTTTT; CDR3 protein: CSVRLGSTGELFF
J gene: TRBJ2-7; D gene: TRBD2; CDR3 length: 14; clone size: once; V gene: TRBV20-1; CDR3 DNA: TGCAGTGCTAGAGATAGACGGGAGGCCCGCGAGCAGTACTTC; CDR3 protein: CSARDRREAREQYF
J gene: TRBJ2-1; D gene: TRBD2; CDR3 length: 17; clone size: once; V gene: TRBV20-1; CDR3 DNA: TGCAGTGCTAGAGAAGGGTCTAGCGGGAGGAGGTACAATGAGCAGTTCTTC; CDR3 protein: CSAREGSSGRRYNEQFF
J gene: TRBJ1-2; D gene: NA; CDR3 length: 14; clone size: many; V gene: TRBV7-9; CDR3 DNA: TGTGCCAGCAGCTTAGCGACCGCTAACTATGGCTACACCTTC; CDR3 protein: CASSLATANYGYTF
J gene: TRBJ2-3; D gene: NA; CDR3 length: 14; clone size: NA; V gene: TRBV29-1; CDR3 DNA: TGCAGCGTTGTGAGGAGCGGTCCCGAAGATACGCAGTATTTT; CDR3 protein: CSVVRSGPEDTQYF
J gene: TRBJ1-1; D gene: NA; CDR3 length: 14; clone size: NA; V gene: TRBV5-8; CDR3 DNA: TGTGCCAGCACCCTCCAGGGACAGAACACTGAAGCTTTCTTT; CDR3 protein: CASTLQGQNTEAFF
J gene: TRBJ2-5; D gene: NA; CDR3 length: 15; clone size: few; V gene: TRBV7-2; CDR3 DNA: TGTGCCAGCAGCTTAGTCGCTCTTCCACAAGAGACCCAGTACTTC; CDR3 protein: CASSLVALPQETQYF
J gene: TRBJ1-2; D gene: NA; CDR3 length: 12; clone size: NA; V gene: TRBV12-3/TRBV12-4; CDR3 DNA: TGTGCCAGCAGCCCCCACAGCTATGGCTACACCTTC; CDR3 protein: CASSPHSYGYTF
J gene: TRBJ2-7; D gene: TRBD1; CDR3 length: 14; clone size: NA; V gene: TRBV6-7; CDR3 DNA: TGTGCCAGCGGAAAGGACAGGCCCTGTAGGGAGCAGTACTTC; CDR3 protein: CASGKDRPCREQYF
J gene: TRBJ1-1; D gene: NA; CDR3 length: 12; clone size: many; V gene: TRBV3-1; CDR3 DNA: TGTGCCAGCGGAGGAGGGCGTGGTGAAGCTTTCTTT; CDR3 protein: CASGGGRGEAFF
J gene: TRBJ1-1; D gene: NA; CDR3 length: 11; clone size: many; V gene: TRBV18; CDR3 DNA: TGTGCCAGCTCCGGACAGACTGAAGCTTTCTTT; CDR3 protein: CASSGQTEAFF
J gene: TRBJ1-4; D gene: NA; CDR3 length: 14; clone size: NA; V gene: TRBV5-1; CDR3 DNA: TGCGCCAGCAGAAAGGGGGGAACTAATGAAAAACTGTTTTTT; CDR3 protein: CASRKGGTNEKLFF
J gene: TRBJ2-7; D gene: NA; CDR3 length: 13; clone size: NA; V gene: TRBV7-9; CDR3 DNA: TGTGCCAGCAGCGGAGGCGTTGGGATCGAGCAGTACTTC; CDR3 protein: CASSGGVGIEQYF
J gene: TRBJ2-7; D gene: TRBD1; CDR3 length: 15; clone size: NA; V gene: TRBV28; CDR3 DNA: TGTGCCAGCAGACCCCCGCGGGACAGGGGGAACGAGCAGTACTTC; CDR3 protein: CASRPPRDRGNEQYF
J gene: TRBJ2-2; D gene: TRBD1; CDR3 length: 15; clone size: NA; V gene: TRBV24-1; CDR3 DNA: TGTGCCACCAGTGACCGGGACAGCCTTACCGGGGAGCTGTTTTTT; CDR3 protein: CATSDRDSLTGELFF
J gene: TRBJ1-5; D gene: NA; CDR3 length: 13; clone size: NA; V gene: TRBV7-2; CDR3 DNA: TGTGCCAGCAGCTTCAATATAGATCAGCCCCAGCATTTT; CDR3 protein: CASSFNIDQPQHF
J gene: TRBJ2-5; D gene: NA; CDR3 length: 14; clone size: NA; V gene: TRBV2; CDR3 DNA: TGTGCCAGCCGGAGGAGGGAGGAGGGAAAGACCCAGTACTTC; CDR3 protein: CASRRREEGKTQYF
J gene: TRBJ2-1; D gene: NA; CDR3 length: 12; clone size: NA; V gene: TRBV12-3/TRBV12-4; CDR3 DNA: TGTGCCAGCAGTTTCGGGGGACAAATGGAGTTCTTC; CDR3 protein: CASSFGGQMEFF
J gene: TRBJ2-1; D gene: TRBD2; CDR3 length: 20; clone size: NA; V gene: TRBV3-1; CDR3 DNA: TGTGCCAGCAGCCAAGAACAGGGTAGGGCGGGAGGGATGGCGAGCAATGAGCAGTTCTTC; CDR3 protein: CASSQEQGRAGGMASNEQFF
J gene: TRBJ1-2; D gene: TRBD1; CDR3 length: 18; clone size: NA; V gene: TRBV4-3; CDR3 DNA: TGCGCCAGCAGCCAAGAATCATACCCCTCGGGACAGGGCTTTGGCTACACCTTC; CDR3 protein: CASSQESYPSGQGFGYTF
J gene: TRBJ2-7; D gene: NA; CDR3 length: 12; clone size: NA; V gene: TRBV12-3/TRBV12-4; CDR3 DNA: TGTGCCAGCACCCTTGGGGTAGGGGAGCAGTACTTC; CDR3 protein: CASTLGVGEQYF
J gene: TRBJ2-2; D gene: NA; CDR3 length: 15; clone size: many; V gene: TRBV12-3/TRBV12-4; CDR3 DNA: TGTGCCAGCAGTTTTTTAGGGCCGAACACCGGGGAGCTGTTTTTT; CDR3 protein: CASSFLGPNTGELFF
J gene: TRBJ1-1; D gene: NA; CDR3 length: 14; clone size: few; V gene: TRBV10-3; CDR3 DNA: TGTGCCATCGGCTCGACAGGTCGGAACACTGAAGCTTTCTTT; CDR3 protein: CAIGSTGRNTEAFF
J gene: TRBJ2-7; D gene: NA; CDR3 length: 14; clone size: NA; V gene: TRBV6-1; CDR3 DNA: TGTGCCAGCAGAGGTTTGAGGGGCCGCTACGAGCAGTACTTC; CDR3 protein: CASRGLRGRYEQYF
J gene: TRBJ2-3; D gene: NA; CDR3 length: 15; clone size: NA; V gene: TRBV9; CDR3 DNA: TGTGCCAGCAGCTTGTCACTGATAACGACAGATACGCAGTATTTT; CDR3 protein: CASSLSLITTDTQYF
J gene: TRBJ2-7; D gene: NA; CDR3 length: 15; clone size: many; V gene: TRBV6-2/TRBV6-3; CDR3 DNA: TGTGCCAGCAGTGCACTGGACAGTCGGTTCTACGAGCAGTACTTC; CDR3 protein: CASSALDSRFYEQYF
J gene: TRBJ2-7; D gene: TRBD2; CDR3 length: 14; clone size: few; V gene: TRBV7-2; CDR3 DNA: TGTGCCAGCAGCTATCTAGCGGGTTACTACGAGCAGTACTTC; CDR3 protein: CASSYLAGYYEQYF
J gene: TRBJ2-3; D gene: TRBD2; CDR3 length: 16; clone size: few; V gene: TRBV15; CDR3 DNA: TGTGCCACCAGCAGAGATACTAGCGGGATTACAGATACGCAGTATTTT; CDR3 protein: CATSRDTSGITDTQYF
J gene: TRBJ2-7; D gene: NA; CDR3 length: 16; clone size: NA; V gene: TRBV7-9; CDR3 DNA: TGTGCCAGCAGCCCCCACAGGCGGGTAAGAGAGGGCGAGCAGTACTTC; CDR3 protein: CASSPHRRVREGEQYF
J gene: TRBJ2-7; D gene: NA; CDR3 length: 12; clone size: NA; V gene: TRBV3-1; CDR3 DNA: TGTGCCAGCAGCCACTTATACGGTGAGCAGTACTTC; CDR3 protein: CASSHLYGEQYF
J gene: TRBJ1-4; D gene: NA; CDR3 length: 17; clone size: many; V gene: TRBV4-3; CDR3 DNA: TGCGCCAGCAGCCAAGCGATACCCCGACGGAATAATGAAAAACTGTTTTTT; CDR3 protein: CASSQAIPRRNNEKLFF
J gene: TRBJ2-5; D gene: TRBD1; CDR3 length: 16; clone size: NA; V gene: TRBV7-9; CDR3 DNA: TGTGCCAGCAGCAACCGACAGGGAGAGTACCAAGAGACCCAGTACTTC; CDR3 protein: CASSNRQGEYQETQYF
J gene: TRBJ2-7; D gene: NA; CDR3 length: 15; clone size: few; V gene: TRBV12-3/TRBV12-4; CDR3 DNA: TGTGCCAGCAGTTCCCACGGGGGGACAGAATACGAGCAGTACTTC; CDR3 protein: CASSSHGGTEYEQYF
J gene: TRBJ2-3; D gene: NA; CDR3 length: 15; clone size: many; V gene: TRBV28; CDR3 DNA: TGTGCCAGCAGTTCTGACCTCGGGAGAACAGATACGCAGTATTTT; CDR3 protein: CASSSDLGRTDTQYF
J gene: TRBJ1-1; D gene: TRBD1; CDR3 length: 15; clone size: few; V gene: TRBV5-5; CDR3 DNA: TGTGCCAGCAGCTGGGGACAGAGCATGAACACTGAAGCTTTCTTT; CDR3 protein: CASSWGQSMNTEAFF
J gene: TRBJ2-2; D gene: TRBD2; CDR3 length: 15; clone size: few; V gene: TRBV12-3/TRBV12-4; CDR3 DNA: TGTGCCAGCAGTTTAACCCAGCGGGGGGGCGGGGAGCTGTTTTTT; CDR3 protein: CASSLTQRGGGELFF
J gene: TRBJ2-7; D gene: NA; CDR3 length: 15; clone size: NA; V gene: TRBV7-2; CDR3 DNA: TGTGCCAGCAGCGGGGTGGTGGCAGGGTACCACGAGCAGTACTTC; CDR3 protein: CASSGVVAGYHEQYF
J gene: TRBJ1-2; D gene: NA; CDR3 length: 13; clone size: few; V gene: TRBV15; CDR3 DNA: TGTGCCACCAGGCGACAGGCTAACTATGGCTACACCTTC; CDR3 protein: CATRRQANYGYTF